These T cell receptor beta chains were read from a single sample in a study of CD8 T cells in Susac syndrome. Using its own MiXCR run on the immunoSEQ multiplex PCR reads, TCRdb lists one record per CDR3 protein. The repertoire holds 180,000 or so distinct CDR3 sequences, around 94% seen once, with 0.13% to 0.15% in the top ten. The sample consisted of CD4+ T cells from PBMCs. The source is a human donor in good health. CDR3s include the opening cysteine and the closing phenylalanine or tryptophan. D genes are given only for firm matches. Size tells how often a clone was seen (once, few, many) or the class of an expanded clone, and some rows leave it out.

CDR3 protein,CDR3 DNA,clone size,D gene,V gene,J gene
CSVEVNIGETQYF,TGCAGCGTTGAGGTGAATATCGGGGAGACCCAGTACTTC,-,-,TRBV29-1,TRBJ2-5
CASSQDKDSETQYF,TGCGCCAGCAGCCAAGATAAAGACTCAGAGACCCAGTACTTC,-,-,TRBV4-3,TRBJ2-5
CSARETAGGYEQYF,TGCAGTGCTAGAGAGACAGCGGGGGGGTACGAGCAGTACTTC,-,TRBD2,TRBV20-1,TRBJ2-7
CASSQSPGQNYEQYF,TGCGCCAGCAGCCAGAGCCCCGGACAGAACTACGAGCAGTACTTC,-,-,TRBV4-3,TRBJ2-7
CASSRYIQGNQPQHF,TGTGCCAGCAGCCGATACATTCAGGGGAACCAGCCCCAGCATTTT,-,-,TRBV4-2,TRBJ1-5
CSVLPTVDTQYF,TGCAGCGTTCTTCCGACAGTAGATACGCAGTATTTT,-,-,TRBV29-1,TRBJ2-3
CSASRTGRGAFF,TGCAGTGCCAGTCGTACAGGGAGGGGAGCTTTCTTT,-,-,TRBV20-1,TRBJ1-1
CASTPGGARGAFF,TGTGCCAGCACCCCGGGAGGGGCTAGAGGAGCTTTCTTT,-,-,TRBV7-9,TRBJ1-1
CASSQSPLQETQYF,TGTGCCAGCAGCCAATCCCCGCTACAAGAGACCCAGTACTTC,-,-,TRBV3-1,TRBJ2-5
CATSDPQEGAGTQYF,TGTGCCACCAGTGACCCTCAGGAGGGGGCCGGGACCCAGTACTTC,-,-,TRBV24-1,TRBJ2-5
CSPLGGLAVNNEQFF,TGCAGCCCCTTGGGTGGACTAGCCGTCAACAATGAGCAGTTCTTC,-,TRBD2,TRBV20-1,TRBJ2-1
CASSLGGDEKLFF,TGTGCCAGCAGTTTGGGAGGGGATGAAAAACTGTTTTTT,once,-,TRBV12-3/TRBV12-4,TRBJ1-4
CASSFKSEQYF,TGTGCCAGCAGTTTTAAGAGCGAGCAGTACTTC,-,-,TRBV12-3/TRBV12-4,TRBJ2-7
CASSPRHQGPQETQYF,TGTGCCAGCAGCCCCCGTCATCAGGGGCCCCAAGAGACCCAGTACTTC,-,-,TRBV9,TRBJ2-5
CASSQGTVSYEQYF,TGTGCCAGCAGCCAAGGGACTGTATCCTACGAGCAGTACTTC,-,-,TRBV3-1,TRBJ2-7
CASSQRYQASSNSPLHF,TGCGCCAGCAGCCAAAGGTACCAGGCTTCATCGAATTCACCCCTCCACTTT,once,-,TRBV4-3,TRBJ1-6
CASSEEVGNYGYTF,TGTGCCAGCAGTGAAGAGGTGGGAAACTATGGCTACACCTTC,-,-,TRBV2,TRBJ1-2
CASSIAGGVGETQYF,TGTGCCAGCAGCATCGCGGGGGGGGTCGGTGAGACCCAGTACTTC,-,TRBD2,TRBV7-2,TRBJ2-5
CASSAGTGAYEQYF,TGTGCCAGCAGTGCCGGGACAGGGGCCTACGAGCAGTACTTC,once,TRBD1,TRBV25-1,TRBJ2-7
CASSQEASGGVRDTQYF,TGCGCCAGCAGCCAAGAAGCTAGCGGGGGGGTTCGAGATACGCAGTATTTT,-,TRBD2,TRBV4-3,TRBJ2-3
CASSRDRESYEQYF,TGCGCCAGCTCTCGGGACAGGGAATCCTACGAGCAGTACTTC,-,TRBD1,TRBV4-3,TRBJ2-7
CASSPGGTEAFF,TGTGCCAGCAGCCCCGGTGGCACTGAAGCTTTCTTT,-,-,TRBV3-1,TRBJ1-1
CASSASVSSGANVLTF,TGTGCCAGCAGCGCTAGCGTTAGCTCTGGGGCCAACGTCCTGACTTTC,-,-,TRBV7-2,TRBJ2-6
CASGQGANTEAFF,TGTGCCAGCGGGCAAGGGGCGAACACTGAAGCTTTCTTT,-,-,TRBV12-3/TRBV12-4,TRBJ1-1
CATSRVDRPPLHF,TGTGCCACCAGCAGAGTGGACAGGCCACCCCTCCACTTT,-,TRBD1,TRBV15,TRBJ1-6
CASSTGQGEKLFF,TGTGCCAGCAGCACCGGACAGGGTGAAAAACTGTTTTTT,-,TRBD1,TRBV7-9,TRBJ1-4
CASSRRQGQETQYF,TGTGCCAGCAGTAGAAGGCAGGGTCAAGAGACCCAGTACTTC,-,-,TRBV28,TRBJ2-5
CSAKLAGSYEQYF,TGCAGTGCTAAGTTGGCGGGCTCCTACGAGCAGTACTTC,-,-,TRBV20-1,TRBJ2-7
CASSHLFRLRWDEQFF,TGCGCCAGCAGTCACTTGTTCCGACTCCGATGGGATGAGCAGTTCTTC,-,-,TRBV23-1,TRBJ2-1
CASSESQGAHEQYF,TGTGCCAGCAGTGAATCACAGGGGGCCCACGAGCAGTACTTC,-,TRBD1,TRBV25-1,TRBJ2-7
CASSKWGRSSYNSPLHF,TGTGCCAGTAGTAAATGGGGCCGGAGCTCCTATAATTCACCCCTCCACTTT,-,-,TRBV19,TRBJ1-6
CASSRGQVSSSPLHF,TGTGCCAGCAGCCGAGGACAGGTCTCAAGTTCACCCCTCCACTTT,-,TRBD1,TRBV7-9,TRBJ1-6
CASSFSTNINEQFF,TGTGCCAGCAGCTTCTCAACCAACATTAATGAGCAGTTCTTC,-,-,TRBV7-8,TRBJ2-1
CASSTSTGVTYEQYF,TGTGCCAGCAGCACTTCGACAGGGGTTACCTACGAGCAGTACTTC,-,TRBD1,TRBV7-8,TRBJ2-7
CASSVGLWRGGTDTQYF,TGTGCCAGCAGCGTAGGATTGTGGCGGGGGGGCACAGATACGCAGTATTTT,-,TRBD2,TRBV9,TRBJ2-3
CASRPDGGGNRQPQHF,TGTGCCAGCAGACCGGACGGAGGGGGGAACAGACAGCCCCAGCATTTT,-,-,TRBV2,TRBJ1-5
CASSQEPRNSPLHF,TGTGCCAGCAGCCAAGAACCCAGGAATTCACCCCTCCACTTT,-,-,TRBV14,TRBJ1-6
CASSMGRNSPLHF,TGTGCCAGTAGTATGGGACGGAATTCACCCCTCCACTTT,-,-,TRBV19,TRBJ1-6
CATDRGLNEQYF,TGTGCCACTGACAGGGGGCTAAACGAGCAGTACTTC,few,TRBD1,TRBV6-2/TRBV6-3,TRBJ2-7
CSAGREGRVEKLFF,TGCAGTGCTGGACGGGAGGGGAGGGTTGAAAAACTGTTTTTT,-,-,TRBV20-1,TRBJ1-4
CASSVAPTSQNEQFF,TGTGCCAGCAGCGTAGCCCCGACTAGTCAGAATGAGCAGTTCTTC,-,-,TRBV9,TRBJ2-1
CASSRGQGFYEQYF,TGTGCCAGCAGCCGGGGACAGGGGTTCTACGAGCAGTACTTC,-,TRBD1,TRBV14,TRBJ2-7
CSVGVDTEAFF,TGCAGCGTGGGCGTAGACACTGAAGCTTTCTTT,-,-,TRBV29-1,TRBJ1-1
CASSHTNTEAFF,TGTGCCAGCAGCCATACGAACACTGAAGCTTTCTTT,-,-,TRBV3-1,TRBJ1-1
CSARSGANVLTF,TGCAGTGCTCGTTCTGGGGCCAACGTCCTGACTTTC,few,-,TRBV20-1,TRBJ2-6
CASSPLSHEQYF,TGTGCCAGCAGCCCCCTTTCGCACGAGCAGTACTTC,-,-,TRBV7-6,TRBJ2-7